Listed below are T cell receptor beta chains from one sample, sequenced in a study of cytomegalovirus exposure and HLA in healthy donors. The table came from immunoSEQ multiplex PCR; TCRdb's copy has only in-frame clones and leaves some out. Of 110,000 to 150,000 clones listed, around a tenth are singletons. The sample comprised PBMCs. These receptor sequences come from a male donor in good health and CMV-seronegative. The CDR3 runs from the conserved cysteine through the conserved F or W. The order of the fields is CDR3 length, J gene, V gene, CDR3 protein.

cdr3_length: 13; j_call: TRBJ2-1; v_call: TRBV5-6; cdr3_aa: CASSYGSRSEQFF
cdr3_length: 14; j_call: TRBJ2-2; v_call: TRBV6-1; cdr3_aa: CASSEAAGSGELFF
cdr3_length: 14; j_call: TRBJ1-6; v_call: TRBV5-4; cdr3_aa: CASSLNIDNSPLHF
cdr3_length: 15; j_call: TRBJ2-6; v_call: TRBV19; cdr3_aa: CASSIRTSGANVLTF
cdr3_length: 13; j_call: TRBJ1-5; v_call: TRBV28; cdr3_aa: CASSPQGYQPQHF
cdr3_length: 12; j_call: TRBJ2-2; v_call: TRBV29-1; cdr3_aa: CSTGQGTGELFF
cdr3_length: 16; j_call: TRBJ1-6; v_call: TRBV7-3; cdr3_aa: CASRFGGTVSNSPLHF
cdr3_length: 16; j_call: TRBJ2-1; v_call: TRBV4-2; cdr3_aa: CASSPPTSGRVREQFF
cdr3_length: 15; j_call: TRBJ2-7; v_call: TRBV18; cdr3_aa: CASSPWQGHSYEQYF
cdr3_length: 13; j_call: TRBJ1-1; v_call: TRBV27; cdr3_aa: CASSLEAYTEAFF
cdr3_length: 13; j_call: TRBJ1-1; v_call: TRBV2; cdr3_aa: CASTQGVNTEAFF
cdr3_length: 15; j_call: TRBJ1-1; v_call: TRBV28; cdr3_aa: CASFPVAEANTEAFF
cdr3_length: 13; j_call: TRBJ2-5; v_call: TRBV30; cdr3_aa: CAWIDSRQETQYF
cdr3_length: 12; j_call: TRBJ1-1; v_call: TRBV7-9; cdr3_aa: CASSSMRTEAFF
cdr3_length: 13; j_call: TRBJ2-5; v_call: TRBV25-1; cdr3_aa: CASRYRGQKTQYF
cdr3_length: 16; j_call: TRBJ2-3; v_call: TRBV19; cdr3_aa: CASSIATSVDTDTQYF
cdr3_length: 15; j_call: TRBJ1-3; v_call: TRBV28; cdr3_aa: CASSPGQSAGNTIYF
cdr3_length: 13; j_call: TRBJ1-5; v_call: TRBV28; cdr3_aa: CASSLAGDQPQHF
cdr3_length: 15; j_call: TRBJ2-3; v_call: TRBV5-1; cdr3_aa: CASAGGGPQWDTQYF
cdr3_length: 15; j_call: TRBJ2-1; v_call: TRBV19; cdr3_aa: CASSPVAGVRNEQFF
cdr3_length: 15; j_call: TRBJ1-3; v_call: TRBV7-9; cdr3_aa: CASSLQGLGRNTIYF
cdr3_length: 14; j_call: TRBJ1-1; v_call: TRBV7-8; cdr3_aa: CASSPRGLPTEAFF
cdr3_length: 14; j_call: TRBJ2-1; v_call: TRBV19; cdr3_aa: CASSIRSRGNEQFF
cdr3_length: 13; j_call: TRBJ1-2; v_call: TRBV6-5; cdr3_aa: CASSRDRGYGYTF
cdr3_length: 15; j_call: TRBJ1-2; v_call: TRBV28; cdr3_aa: CASSLGTASNYGYTF
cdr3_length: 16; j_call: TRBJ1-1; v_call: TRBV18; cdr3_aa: CASSPGTAASGTEAFF
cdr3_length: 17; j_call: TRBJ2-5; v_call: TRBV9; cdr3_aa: CASSVGFSGGAQETQYF
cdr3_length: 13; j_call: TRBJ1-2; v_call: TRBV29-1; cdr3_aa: CSVPAGRSGGYTF
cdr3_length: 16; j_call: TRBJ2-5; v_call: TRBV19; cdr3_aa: CASSPRTGQNQETQYF
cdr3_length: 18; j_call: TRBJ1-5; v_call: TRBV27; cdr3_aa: CASSLFLEGLTLNQPQHF
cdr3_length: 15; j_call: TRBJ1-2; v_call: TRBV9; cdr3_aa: CASSVGTGHNYGYTF
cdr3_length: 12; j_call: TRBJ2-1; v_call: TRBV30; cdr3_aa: CAWSVSPTPGFF
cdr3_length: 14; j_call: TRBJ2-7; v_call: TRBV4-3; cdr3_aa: CASSLGLAGDEQYF
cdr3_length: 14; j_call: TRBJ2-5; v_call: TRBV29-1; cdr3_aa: CSVESRERRETQYF
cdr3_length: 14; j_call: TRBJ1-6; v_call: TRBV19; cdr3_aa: CASSIRGNNSPLHF
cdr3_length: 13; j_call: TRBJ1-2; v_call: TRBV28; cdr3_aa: CASRQGPYYGYTF
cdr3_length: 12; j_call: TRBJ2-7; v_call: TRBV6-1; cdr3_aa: CATRDRASEQYF
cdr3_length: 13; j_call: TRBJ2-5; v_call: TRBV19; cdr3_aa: CASSRLNQETQYF